One sample yielded the 25 T cell receptor beta chains listed below, sequenced in a study of T cell changes during pregnancy in multiple sclerosis. Profiling relied on immunoSEQ multiplex PCR, and the TCRdb table lists in-frame clones only, not all of them. Of tens of thousands of clones listed, around 90% are singletons. Specimen: peripheral blood, collected before pregnancy. The receptors were gathered from a female donor with multiple sclerosis, enrolled in a pregnancy study.

The gene calls are TRBV6-1 and TRBJ2-1; 7 bases match TRBD1. This CDR3 has 20 amino acids. J was trimmed by 7 bases and V by 0 bases; bases with no gene match: 21. Looked up from germline, CDR1 is MNHNS and CDR2 is SASEGT. CDR3 sequence reads: CASSEAASGLLEGAPNEQFF. For the CDR3, the DNA is TGTGCCAGCAGTGAAGCTGCGTCGGGCTTACTAGAGGGGGCCCCGAATGAGCAGTTCTTC.

This chain connects TRBV5-4 to TRBJ2-3; perhaps TRBD1 as D (6 bases). V gave up 4 bases and J gave up 4 bases, with 19 bases separating them. CDR1 and CDR2 (germline): SGHNT, YYREEE (reference sequence). This CDR3 region has 16 residues. CDR3 sequence reads: CASSPWSQGISDTQYF. CDR3 DNA sequence: TGTGCCAGCAGCCCCTGGTCACAGGGAATATCAGATACGCAGTATTTT. The whole variable domain, remainder taken from reference TRBV5-4 and TRBJ2-3, is ETGVTQSPTHLIKTRGQQVTLRCSSQSGHNTVSWYQQALGQGPQFIFQYYREEENGRGNFPPRFSGLQFPNYSSELNVNALELDDSALYLCASSPWSQGISDTQYFGPGTRLTVL.

V is TRBV19 and J is TRBJ2-3; tentatively, D is TRBD2 (5 bases). From germline, CDR1 is LNHDA and CDR2 SQIVND (reference sequence). The CDR3 has 15 residues. Trimming shortened V by 1 base and J by 2 bases, and 10 bases separated the two germline ends. The DNA for the CDR3 is TGTGCCAGTAGTATAGGTGCGGGTCTCACAGATACGCAGTATTTT. Amino acid sequence: CASSIGAGLTDTQYF.

V and J are TRBV5-1 and TRBJ2-7; TRBD2 is a possible D gene (6 bases). The germline V gene has CDR1 SGHRS and CDR2 YFSETQ. V was trimmed by 4 bases and J by 1 base, leaving 12 bases between them. The CDR3 length is 14 residues. The CDR3 loop reads CASSRDSLSYEQYF. The CDR3 coding sequence is TGCGCCAGCAGCCGGGACTCCCTTTCCTACGAGCAGTACTTC.

The chain joins TRBV4-2 to TRBJ2-7; tentative D call: TRBD2 (6 bases). The germline V gene encodes CDR1 LGHNA and CDR2 YNFKEQ. Trimming removed 4 bases from V and 3 bases from J, with 10 bases in between. This CDR3 spans 13 amino acids. The CDR3 DNA is TGTGCCAGCAGCCGGGGGGAGAACTACGAGCAGTACTTC. This gives the protein CASSRGENYEQYF.

The chain recombines TRBV30 with TRBJ1-3; 9 bases fit TRBD1. V shed 2 bases and J 7 bases; nucleotides not matched to a gene: 6. Germline-derived CDR1 and CDR2 are GTSNPN and SVGIG (reference sequence). The CDR3 has 14 amino acids. The CDR3 bases are TGTGCCTGGAGTACAGGGGGCGCGGGGAACACCATATATTTT. This codes for CAWSTGGAGNTIYF.

The chain has TRBV25-1 and TRBJ2-5, with 9 positions matching TRBD2. The V and J ends lost 3 bases and 5 bases, in that order; junction bases with no gene match: 10. The CDR3 has 16 amino acids. Germline V gene lookup returns CDR1 MGHDK and CDR2 SYGVNS. In DNA, the CDR3 is TGTGCCAGCAGTGACGCGGGAGGGCCGGTGAAGGAGACCCAGTACTTC. Protein: CASSDAGGPVKETQYF.

The gene calls are TRBV1 and TRBJ1-2; the table's TRBD1 call for D was not verified on the DNA. TRBV1 is termed a pseudogene. The CDR3 runs 13 residues. In DNA, the CDR3 is TGCACCAGCAGCCACCTCCATGGCCCGGGCTACACCTTC. This encodes CTSSHLHGPGYTF.

The CDR3 loop reads CASSRRDRGPNEQFF. The CDR3 DNA reads as TGTGCCAGCTCGCGCCGGGACAGGGGGCCGAATGAGCAGTTCTTC. The V gene is TRBV18, the J gene TRBJ2-1, with 12 bases identical to TRBD1. The V and J ends lost 6 bases and 7 bases, in that order; junction bases with no gene match: 7. Looked up from germline, CDR1 is KGHSH and CDR2 is LQKENI. This CDR3 is built from 15 residues.

The chain joins TRBV15 to TRBJ2-1, with TRBD1 identical over 8 bases. Germline CDR1 LNHNV, CDR2 YYDKDF (reference sequence). This CDR3 is 14 amino acids long. V was clipped by 3 bases and J by 5 bases; unmatched bases: 3. The CDR3 is CATSSWTGNNEQFF. In DNA form, the CDR3 reads TGTGCCACCAGCAGCTGGACAGGGAACAATGAGCAGTTCTTC.

The rearrangement uses TRBV7-2 and TRBJ2-1; no firm D call. The CDR3 extends over 13 amino acids. V was clipped by 2 bases and J by 9 bases, with 11 bases between them. CDR1 SGHTA and CDR2 FQGNSA come from the germline V gene. CDR3 nucleotide sequence: TGTGCCAGCAGCTTACTCCGGGTACGTGAGCAGTTCTTC. It specifies CASSLLRVREQFF.

This rearrangement joins TRBV28 to TRBJ1-1, with D possibly being TRBD1 (6 bases). The ends were cut back, 2 bases at V and 11 bases at J, with 12 bases in the middle. CDR1 and CDR2 from the germline V gene are MDHEN and SYDVKM. The CDR3 spans 12 residues. The CDR3 reads CASSLPVQGAFF. The CDR3 DNA follows: TGTGCCAGCAGTTTACCGGTTCAGGGGGCTTTCTTT.

The gene calls are TRBV28 and TRBJ1-1; D not certain. CDR3 length: 13 residues. Germline V gene sequence: CDR1 MDHEN, CDR2 SYDVKM. V gave up 1 base and J gave up 8 bases, with 11 bases separating them. The CDR3 nucleotides read TGTGCCAGCAGTTTATTGGGCAATTTGGAAGCTTTCTTT. Residues: CASSLLGNLEAFF. Based on the CDR3 plus reference TRBV28 and TRBJ1-1, the full variable domain is DVKVTQSSRYLVKRTGEKVFLECVQDMDHENMFWYRQDPGLGLRLIYFSYDVKMKEKGDIPEGYSVSREKKERFSLILESASTNQTSMYLCASSLLGNLEAFFGQGTRLTVV.

This chain uses TRBV4-1 with TRBJ2-1; 7 positions match TRBD2. There are 19 residues in the CDR3. J gave up 7 bases and V 1 base, and 19 bases lay outside the gene matches. CDR1 and CDR2 from the germline V gene are MGHRA and YSYEKL. CDR3 DNA: TGCGCCAGCAGCCAAGCTTCGGGAATTCAGCGGGATAGTGAAAATGAGCAGTTCTTC. This gives the protein CASSQASGIQRDSENEQFF.

The V gene is TRBV5-4, the J gene TRBJ2-2, with D maybe TRBD1 (6 bases). The CDR3 contains 14 residues. CDR1 is SGHNT and CDR2 is YYREEE in the germline V gene (reference sequence). The V end was cut by 0 bases, the J end by 3 bases, with 6 bases between. CDR3 nucleotides: TGTGCCAGCAGCTTGGGACAGGACACCGGGGAGCTGTTTTTT. This translates into CASSLGQDTGELFF.

The chain couples TRBV2 to TRBJ1-5; 7 bases agree with TRBD1. The V segment lost 4 bases and the J segment 6 bases; nucleotides outside the gene matches: 6. The CDR3 is 14 residues long. CDR1 is SNHLY and CDR2 is FYNNEI in the germline V gene. CDR3 region: CASSVTGPSQPQHF. In DNA form, the CDR3 reads TGTGCCAGCAGTGTGACAGGGCCCAGTCAGCCCCAGCATTTT.

The rearrangement links TRBV7-2 to TRBJ2-1; TRBD2 is a possible D gene (5 bases). Deletions cut 5 bases from V and 4 bases from J, with 9 bases between. Germline CDR1 and CDR2: SGHTA and FQGNSA. CDR3 length: 13 residues. CDR3 in amino acids: CASSLSAYNEQFF. CDR3 in DNA: TGTGCCAGCAGCCTTAGCGCTTACAATGAGCAGTTCTTC.

The genes are TRBV5-4 and TRBJ1-1; 7 nucleotides match TRBD1. The J segment lost 5 bases and the V segment lost 4 bases, leaving 11 bases of the junction unmatched. CDR3 size: 15 residues. Germline V lookup: CDR1 SGHNT, CDR2 YYREEE (reference sequence). CDR3 bases: TGTGCCAGCAGCATACAGGGGAATCGGGGGACTGAAGCTTTCTTT. It specifies CASSIQGNRGTEAFF. Full variable domain (outside the CDR3, taken from reference TRBV5-4 and TRBJ1-1): ETGVTQSPTHLIKTRGQQVTLRCSSQSGHNTVSWYQQALGQGPQFIFQYYREEENGRGNFPPRFSGLQFPNYSSELNVNALELDDSALYLCASSIQGNRGTEAFFGQGTRLTVV.

The chain combines TRBV6-5 with TRBJ1-5; D might be TRBD1 (5 bases). Germline V lookup: CDR1 MNHEY, CDR2 SVGAGI. V lost 5 bases to trimming and J lost 5 bases, with 10 bases between them. This CDR3 is built from 13 residues. The CDR3, as DNA: TGTGCCAGCAGTCCTGACAGATATCAGCCCCAGCATTTT. Translating gives CASSPDRYQPQHF.

The chain links TRBV27 to TRBJ2-7; the D is unclear. This CDR3 has 13 amino acids. CDR1 and CDR2 (germline): MNHEY, SMNVEV (reference sequence). The germline V and J ends were trimmed by 2 bases and 6 bases, with 11 bases remaining between them. CDR3 protein: CASSLLGGGEQYF. CDR3 sequence (DNA): TGTGCCAGCAGTTTACTCGGCGGCGGCGAGCAGTACTTC.

The V and J genes are TRBV14 and TRBJ1-4; 7 positions match TRBD1. The CDR3 spans 14 residues. Germline V gene lookup returns CDR1 SGHDN and CDR2 FVKESK. With 3 bases clipped from V and 6 bases from J, the junction kept 4 bases outside the gene matches. This CDR3 is CASSHRGGDEKLFF. CDR3 coding DNA: TGTGCCAGCAGCCACAGAGGGGGCGATGAAAAACTGTTTTTT.

The chain recombines TRBV9 with TRBJ2-1, with 7 bases matching TRBD2. The CDR3 length is 16 residues. CDR1 SGDLS and CDR2 YYNGEE come from the germline V gene. With V trimmed by 4 bases and J by 5 bases, 12 bases remained unmatched. This CDR3 reads CASSRGVGGGNNEQFF. DNA for the CDR3: TGTGCCAGCAGCAGAGGGGTTGGGGGGGGGAACAATGAGCAGTTCTTC.

This clone has a single count. The chain employs TRBV2 and TRBJ1-2; possibly TRBD1 for D (5 bases). Trimming removed 5 bases at V and 6 bases at J, with 10 bases between. From germline, CDR1 is SNHLY and CDR2 FYNNEI. This CDR3 spans 12 amino acids. The DNA of the CDR3 is TGTGCCAGCAGTCCCAGGGTAGATGGCTACACCTTC. Translating it yields CASSPRVDGYTF. Complete variable domain (other parts from reference TRBV2 and TRBJ1-2): EPEVTQTPSHQVTQMGQEVILRCVPISNHLYFYWYRQILGQKVEFLVSFYNNEISEKSEIFDDQFSVERPDGSNFTLKIRSTKLEDSAMYFCASSPRVDGYTFGSGTRLTVV.

This chain uses TRBV7-3 with TRBJ2-2; 9 nucleotides agree with TRBD1. The germline V gene has CDR1 SGHTA and CDR2 FQGTGA. J lost 5 bases, V lost 3 bases, and 1 base had no gene match. The CDR3 covers 14 residues. In DNA, the CDR3 is TGTGCCAGCAGCTTCGGACAGGGGACCGGGGAGCTGTTTTTT. Translating gives CASSFGQGTGELFF.

This chain connects TRBV2 to TRBJ2-7; D gene ambiguous. This CDR3 contains 12 residues. Germline V CDR1 and CDR2: SNHLY, FYNNEI. V lost 5 bases and J lost 0, with 5 bases in between. CDR3 sequence (DNA): TGTGCCAGCAGTCAGGCCTCCTACGAGCAGTACTTC. Translating it yields CASSQASYEQYF.